This entry describes one T cell receptor beta chain. What it binds is not known. This sample is part of a study of T-cell memory formation after mild COVID-19. Study-wide background: Largely, the TCR clusters proved donor specific. Study-wide results and limits: Some clones that responded were present in memory (sampled pre-infection), which suggests cross-reactive memory joined.

TCRdb passed the 5' RACE reads through MiXCR, listing each CDR3 protein once. The repertoire has about 340,000 distinct CDR3 sequences, 10% to 15% of them found once; the top ten carry 20% to 25%. Sequenced: PBMCs or a T cell subset sorted from them (not recorded which). The TCR sequence derives from a young man who had mild COVID-19 (a few samples of this study predate the infection). Cell type and time point are not known.

CDR3 sequence: CASSFGTGNNSPLHF. Written as DNA, the CDR3 is TGTGCCAGCAGTTTTGGGACAGGGAATAATTCACCCCTCCACTTT. The chain couples TRBV28 to TRBJ1-6; TRBD1 aligns across 9 bases. The CDR3 totals 15 residues. CDR1 is MDHEN and CDR2 is SYDVKM in the germline V gene. The J segment lost 5 bases and the V segment lost 3 bases, leaving 2 bases of the junction unmatched.